The source of this TCR beta chain is a study of vaccination effects on CD4 cells after COVID-19. About this clone itself: Its target is not known.

Generated by immunoSEQ multiplex PCR, the TCRdb table keeps only in-frame clones and is missing some. The table records more than 40,000 clones, roughly 70% of them present only once. The ViraFEST assay expanded antigen-specific CD4+ T cells with viral peptide pools before sequencing. With approximately ten days of culture completed, CD4+ T cells were isolated. Neither prior SARS-CoV-2 infection nor positive nucleocapsid antibodies were present in the vaccine recipients. The CDR3 covers 14 residues. Germline loops: CDR1 MDHEN, CDR2 SYDVKM. Trimming removed 1 base at V and 5 bases at J, with 9 bases between.

Here the sequenced sample was CD4+ T cells from PBMCs cultured with HCoV-OC43 spike peptides, taken before COVID-19 vaccination. The subset was: HCoV-OC43 spike overlapping peptide pool stimulation. V is TRBV28 and J is TRBJ1-5; possible D gene TRBD1, 5 bases. The source is a human donor who received a COVID-19 vaccine. The CDR3 loop reads CASSLSGVHQPQHF. The CDR3 nucleotides are TGTGCCAGCAGTTTATCGGGGGTTCATCAGCCCCAGCATTTT.